Listed below are T cell receptor beta chains from one sample, sequenced in a study of regulatory T cells in long-lasting Graves disease. TCRdb re-called the multiplex PCR reads through MiXCR, storing one row per CDR3 protein. The sample yields a few hundred thousand distinct CDR3 sequences, over 9.5% seen once. These data were likewise used in another study, on T cells in Graves' hyperthyroidism and ophthalmopathy.

Sequenced material: peripheral blood mononuclear cells (PBMCs), taken at new diagnosis, from a patient treated with antithyroid drugs. All receptors come from a woman under 30 with Graves disease. CDR3s include the opening cysteine and the closing phenylalanine or tryptophan. D genes are given only for firm matches. The size field is filled for only some rows; it gives once, few, many or a size class.

abundance | j_gene | v_gene | d_gene | CDR3nt | CDR3aa
many | TRBJ2-1 | TRBV7-3 | TRBD2 | TGTGCCAGCAGCGACGGACTAGCTTATGAGCAGTTCTTC | CASSDGLAYEQFF
many | TRBJ2-7 | TRBV11-1 | TRBD2 | TGTGCCAGCAGCTTAAGCGCGACACTAGCGGGATTGTCCTACGAGCAGTACTTC | CASSLSATLAGLSYEQYF
many | TRBJ2-3 | TRBV6-2/TRBV6-3 | TRBD2 | TGTGCCAGCAGTTACCTGCCGTGGGGGGCGCCCGGCCTAGCGGGAACAAGGATAGATACGCAGTATTTT | CASSYLPWGAPGLAGTRIDTQYF
few | TRBJ2-1 | TRBV19 | NA | TGTGCCAGTAGTATGAGGGTCGGGGATGAGCAGTTCTTC | CASSMRVGDEQFF
many | TRBJ1-5 | TRBV15 | NA | TGTGCCACCAGCAGCGACCTTTCTCAGCCCCAGCATTTT | CATSSDLSQPQHF
few | TRBJ1-1 | TRBV12-5 | NA | TGTGCTAGTGGCACTTACGAAAGCACTGAAGCTTTCTTT | CASGTYESTEAFF
NA | TRBJ1-4 | TRBV20-1 | NA | TGCAGTGCTAGTGACGGCCTTGGTGAAAAACTGTTTTTT | CSASDGLGEKLFF
few | TRBJ1-1 | TRBV27 | NA | TGTGCCAGCAGGGAGGGGCCAAGGAACACTGAAGCTTTCTTT | CASREGPRNTEAFF
many | TRBJ2-3 | TRBV2 | NA | TGTGCCAGCACCCAGAGGGGGTTTCGGGATACGCAGTATTTT | CASTQRGFRDTQYF
few | TRBJ2-1 | TRBV10-1 | TRBD2 | TGCGCCAGCAGTGAGGGTACTAGCGGGGTAGGTTACAATGAGCAGTTCTTC | CASSEGTSGVGYNEQFF
few | TRBJ1-5 | TRBV19 | NA | TGTGCCAGCTCTTGGGGGCGCGTGAGCAATCAGCCCCAGCATTTT | CASSWGRVSNQPQHF
many | TRBJ2-5 | TRBV20-1 | NA | TGCAGTGCTAGAGATTACAAGACCCAGTACTTC | CSARDYKTQYF